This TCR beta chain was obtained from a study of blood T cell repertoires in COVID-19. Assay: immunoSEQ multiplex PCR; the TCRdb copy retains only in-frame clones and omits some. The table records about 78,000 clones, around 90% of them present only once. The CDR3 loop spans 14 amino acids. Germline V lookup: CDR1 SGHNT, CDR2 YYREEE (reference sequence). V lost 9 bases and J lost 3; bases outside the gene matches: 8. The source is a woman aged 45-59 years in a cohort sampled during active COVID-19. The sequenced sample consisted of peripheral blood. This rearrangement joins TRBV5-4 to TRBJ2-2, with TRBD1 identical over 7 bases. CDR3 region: CATPRGPDTGELFF. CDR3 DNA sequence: TGTGCCACCCCAAGGGGGCCGGACACCGGGGAGCTGTTTTTT.